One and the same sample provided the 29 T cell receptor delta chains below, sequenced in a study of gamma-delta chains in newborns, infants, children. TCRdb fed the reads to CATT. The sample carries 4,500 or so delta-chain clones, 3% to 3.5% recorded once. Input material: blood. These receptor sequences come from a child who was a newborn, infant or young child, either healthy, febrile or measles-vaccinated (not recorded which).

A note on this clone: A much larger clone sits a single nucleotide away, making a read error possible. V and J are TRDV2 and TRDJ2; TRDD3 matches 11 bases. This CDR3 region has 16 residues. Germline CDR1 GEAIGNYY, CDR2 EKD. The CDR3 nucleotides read TGTGCCTGTGACGGTCTGGGGGATACTTTGACAGCACGACTCTTCTTT. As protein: CACDGLGDTLTARLFF.

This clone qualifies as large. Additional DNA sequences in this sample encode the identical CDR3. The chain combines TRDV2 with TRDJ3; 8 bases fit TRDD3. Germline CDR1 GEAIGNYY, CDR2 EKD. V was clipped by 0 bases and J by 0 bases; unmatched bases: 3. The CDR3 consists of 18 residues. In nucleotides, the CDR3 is TGTGCCTGTGACACCGCTGGGGGAAGCTCCTGGGACACCCGACAGATGTTTTTC. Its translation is CACDTAGGSSWDTRQMFF.

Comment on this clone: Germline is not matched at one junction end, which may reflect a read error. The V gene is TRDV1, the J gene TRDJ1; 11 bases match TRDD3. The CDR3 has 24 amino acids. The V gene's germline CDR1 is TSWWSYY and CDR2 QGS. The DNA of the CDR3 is TGTGCTCTTAGGGAACCCCGATTAGGAGAACTGGGGGATAAGAGGACCCCGGCCACCGATAAACTCATCTTT. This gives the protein CALREPRLGELGDKRTPATDKLIF.

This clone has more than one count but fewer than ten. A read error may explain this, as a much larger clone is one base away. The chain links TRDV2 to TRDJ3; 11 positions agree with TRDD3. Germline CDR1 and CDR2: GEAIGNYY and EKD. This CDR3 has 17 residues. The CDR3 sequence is CARDEVGDTRDTRQMFF. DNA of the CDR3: TGTGCCCGTGACGAGGTGGGGGATACGAGGGACACCCGACAGATGTTTTTC.

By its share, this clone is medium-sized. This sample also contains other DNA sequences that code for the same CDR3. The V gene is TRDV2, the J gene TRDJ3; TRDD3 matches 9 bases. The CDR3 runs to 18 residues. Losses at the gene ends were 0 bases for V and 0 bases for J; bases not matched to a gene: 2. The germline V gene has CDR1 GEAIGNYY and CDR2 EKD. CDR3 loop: CACDTLLGDSWDTRQMFF. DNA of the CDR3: TGTGCCTGTGACACCTTACTGGGGGACTCCTGGGACACCCGACAGATGTTTTTC.

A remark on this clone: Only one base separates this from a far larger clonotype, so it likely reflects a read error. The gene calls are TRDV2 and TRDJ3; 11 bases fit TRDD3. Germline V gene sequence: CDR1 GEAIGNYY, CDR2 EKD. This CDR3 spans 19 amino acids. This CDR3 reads CACDKVLGDSSWGTRQMFF. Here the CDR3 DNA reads TGTGCCTGTGACAAAGTACTGGGGGATAGCTCCTGGGGCACCCGACAGATGTTTTTC.

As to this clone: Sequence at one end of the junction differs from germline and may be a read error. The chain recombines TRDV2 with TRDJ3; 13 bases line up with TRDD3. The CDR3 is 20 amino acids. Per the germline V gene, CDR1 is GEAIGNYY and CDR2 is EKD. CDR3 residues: CACDSLLGDTTSWDTRQTFF. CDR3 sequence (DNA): TGTGCCTGTGACTCGTTACTGGGGGATACGACCTCCTGGGACACCCGACAGACGTTTTTC.

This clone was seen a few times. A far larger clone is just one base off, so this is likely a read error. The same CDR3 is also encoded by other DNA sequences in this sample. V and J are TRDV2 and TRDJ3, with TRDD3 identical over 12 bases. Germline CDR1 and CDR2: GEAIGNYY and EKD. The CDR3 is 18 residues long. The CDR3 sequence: CACDSTGGYSWDTRQMFF. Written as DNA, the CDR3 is TGTGCCTGTGACAGTACTGGGGGATACTCCTGGGACACCCGACAGATGTTCTTC.

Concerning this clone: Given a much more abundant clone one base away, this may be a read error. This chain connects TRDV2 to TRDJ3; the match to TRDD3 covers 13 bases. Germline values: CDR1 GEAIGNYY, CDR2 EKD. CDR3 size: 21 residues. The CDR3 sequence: CARDSVLGDTSGSWDTRQMFF. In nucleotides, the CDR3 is TGTGCCCGTGACTCCGTACTGGGGGATACGTCCGGCTCCTGGGACACCCGACAGATGTTTTTC.

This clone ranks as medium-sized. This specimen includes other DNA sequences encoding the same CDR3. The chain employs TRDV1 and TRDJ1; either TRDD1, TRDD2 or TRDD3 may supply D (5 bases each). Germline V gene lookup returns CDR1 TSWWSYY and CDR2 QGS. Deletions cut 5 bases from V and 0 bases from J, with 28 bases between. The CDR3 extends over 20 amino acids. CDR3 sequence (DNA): TGTGCTCTTGGGAAGCCAAATCTTCCGTGGCAAATACGGTACACCGATAAACTCATCTTT. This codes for CALGKPNLPWQIRYTDKLIF.

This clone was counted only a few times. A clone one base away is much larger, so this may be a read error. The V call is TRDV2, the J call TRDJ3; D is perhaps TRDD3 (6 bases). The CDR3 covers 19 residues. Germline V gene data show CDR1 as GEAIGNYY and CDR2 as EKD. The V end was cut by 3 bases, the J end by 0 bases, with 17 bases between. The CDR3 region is CACDAVLGHSSWDTRQMFF. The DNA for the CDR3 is TGTGCCTGTGACGCCGTACTGGGTCATAGCTCCTGGGACACCCGACAGATGTTTTTC.

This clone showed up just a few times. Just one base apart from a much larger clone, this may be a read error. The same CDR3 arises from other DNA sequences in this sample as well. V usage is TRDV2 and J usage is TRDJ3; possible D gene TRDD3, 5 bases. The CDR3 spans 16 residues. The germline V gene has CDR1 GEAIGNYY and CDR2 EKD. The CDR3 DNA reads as TGTGCCTGTGACACGATCAGCTCCTGGGACACCCGGCAGATGTTTTTC. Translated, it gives CACDTISSWDTRQMFF.

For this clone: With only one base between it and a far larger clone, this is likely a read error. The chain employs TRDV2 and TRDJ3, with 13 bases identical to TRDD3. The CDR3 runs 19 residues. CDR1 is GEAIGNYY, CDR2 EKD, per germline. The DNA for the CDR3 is TGTGCCTGTGACAAGTACTGGGGGATACGCTCCTGGAACACCCGACAGATGTTTTTC. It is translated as CACDKYWGIRSWNTRQMFF.

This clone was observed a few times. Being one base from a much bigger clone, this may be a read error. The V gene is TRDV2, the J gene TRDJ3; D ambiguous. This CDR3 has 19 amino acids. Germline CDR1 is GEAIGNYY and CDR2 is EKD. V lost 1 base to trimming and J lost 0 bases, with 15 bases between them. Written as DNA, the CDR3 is TGTGCCTGTGACACTGTAGAATACCGAAGCTCCTGGGACACCCGACAGATGTTTTTC. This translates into CACDTVEYRSSWDTRQMFF.

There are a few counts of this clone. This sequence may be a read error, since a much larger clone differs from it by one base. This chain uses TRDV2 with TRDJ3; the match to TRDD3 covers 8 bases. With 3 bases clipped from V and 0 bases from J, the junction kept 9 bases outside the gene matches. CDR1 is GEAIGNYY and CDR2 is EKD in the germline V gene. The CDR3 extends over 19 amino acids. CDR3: CACDALGVRSSWDTRQMFF. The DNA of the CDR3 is TGTGCCTGTGACGCACTGGGGGTCCGAAGCTCCTGGGACACCCGACAGATGTTTTTC.

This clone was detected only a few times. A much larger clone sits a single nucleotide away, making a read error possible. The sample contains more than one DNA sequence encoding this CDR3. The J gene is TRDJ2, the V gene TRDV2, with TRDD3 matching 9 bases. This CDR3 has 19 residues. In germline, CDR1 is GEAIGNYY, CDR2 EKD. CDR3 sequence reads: CACDTVVGGYRPLTARLFF. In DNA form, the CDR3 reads TGTGCCTGTGACACCGTAGTAGGGGGATACCGCCCTCTGACAGCACGACTCTTCTTC.

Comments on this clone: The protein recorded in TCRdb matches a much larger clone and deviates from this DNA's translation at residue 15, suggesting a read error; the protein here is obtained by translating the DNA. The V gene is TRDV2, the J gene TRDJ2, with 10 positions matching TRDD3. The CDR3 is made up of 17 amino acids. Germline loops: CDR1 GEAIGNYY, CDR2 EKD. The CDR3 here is CACDTVLGDALTAQPFF. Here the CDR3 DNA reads TGTGCCTGTGACACCGTACTGGGGGATGCTTTGACAGCACAACCCTTCTTT.

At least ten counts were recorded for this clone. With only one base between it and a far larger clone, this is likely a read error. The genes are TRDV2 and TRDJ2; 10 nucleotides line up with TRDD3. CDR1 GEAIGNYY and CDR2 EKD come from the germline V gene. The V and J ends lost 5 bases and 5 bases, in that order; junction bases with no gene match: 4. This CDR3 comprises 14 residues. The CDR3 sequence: CACGILGDTAQLFF. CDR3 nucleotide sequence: TGTGCCTGTGGCATACTGGGGGATACAGCACAACTCTTCTTT.

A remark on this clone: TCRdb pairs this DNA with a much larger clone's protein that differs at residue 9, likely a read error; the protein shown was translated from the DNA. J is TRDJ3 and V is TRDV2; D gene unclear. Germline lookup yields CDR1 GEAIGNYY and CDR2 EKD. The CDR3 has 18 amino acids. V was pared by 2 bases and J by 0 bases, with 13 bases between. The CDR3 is CACDSVGRGSWDTRQMFF. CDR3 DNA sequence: TGTGCCTGTGACAGTGTCGGTAGGGGCTCCTGGGACACCCGACAGATGTTTTTC.

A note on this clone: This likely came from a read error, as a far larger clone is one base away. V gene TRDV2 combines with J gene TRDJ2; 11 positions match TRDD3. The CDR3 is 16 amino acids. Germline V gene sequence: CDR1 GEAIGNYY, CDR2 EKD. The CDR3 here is CARDILGDTLTAQLFF. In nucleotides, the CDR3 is TGTGCCCGTGACATACTGGGGGATACTTTGACAGCACAACTCTTCTTT.

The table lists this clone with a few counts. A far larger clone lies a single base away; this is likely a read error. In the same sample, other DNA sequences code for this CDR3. Here the CDR3 reads CACDTWGSSWDTRQMFF. In nucleotides, the CDR3 is TGCGCCTGTGACACCTGGGGGAGCTCCTGGGACACCCGACAGATGTTTTTC. V usage is TRDV2 and J usage is TRDJ3; TRDD3 matches 8 bases. Per the germline V gene, CDR1 is GEAIGNYY and CDR2 is EKD. This CDR3 has 17 amino acids.

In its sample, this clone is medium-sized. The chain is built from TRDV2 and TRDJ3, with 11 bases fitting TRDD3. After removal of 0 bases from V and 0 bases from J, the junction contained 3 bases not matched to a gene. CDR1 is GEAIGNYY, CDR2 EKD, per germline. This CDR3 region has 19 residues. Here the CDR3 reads CACDTWGIRPSWDTRQMFF. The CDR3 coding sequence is TGTGCCTGTGACACCTGGGGGATACGCCCCTCCTGGGACACCCGACAGATGTTTTTC.

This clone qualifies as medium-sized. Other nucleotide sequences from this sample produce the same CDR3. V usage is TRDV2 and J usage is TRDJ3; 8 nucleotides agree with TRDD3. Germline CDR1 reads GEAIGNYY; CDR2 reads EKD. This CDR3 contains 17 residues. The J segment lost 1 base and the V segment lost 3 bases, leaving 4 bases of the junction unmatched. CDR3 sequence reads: CACDVLGVSWDTRQMFF. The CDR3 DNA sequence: TGTGCCTGTGACGTACTGGGGGTTTCCTGGGACACCCGACAGATGTTTTTC.

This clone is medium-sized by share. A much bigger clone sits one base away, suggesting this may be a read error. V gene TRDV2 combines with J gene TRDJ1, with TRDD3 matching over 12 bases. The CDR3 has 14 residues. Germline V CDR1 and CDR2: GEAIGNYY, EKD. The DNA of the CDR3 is TGTGCCTGTGACATACTGGGGGATACCGATAAACCCATCTTT. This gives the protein CACDILGDTDKPIF.

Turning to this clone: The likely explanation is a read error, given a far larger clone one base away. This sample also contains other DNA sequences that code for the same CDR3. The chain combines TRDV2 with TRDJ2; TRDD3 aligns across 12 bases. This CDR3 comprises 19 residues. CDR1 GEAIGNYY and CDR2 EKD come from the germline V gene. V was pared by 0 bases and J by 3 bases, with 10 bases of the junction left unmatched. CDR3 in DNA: TGTGCCTGTGACACCGTGTCTGGGGGATACGAAAGCCTGACAGCACAACTCTTCTTT. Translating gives CACDTVSGGYESLTAQLFF.

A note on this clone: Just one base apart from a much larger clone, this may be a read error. CDR3 nucleotide sequence: TGTGCCTGTGACACTGGGGGATACGCGGACACCCGACAGACGTTTTTC. This translates into CACDTGGYADTRQTFF. The chain couples TRDV2 to TRDJ3; 11 bases align to TRDD3. The CDR3 is made up of 16 amino acids. Germline CDR1 reads GEAIGNYY; CDR2 reads EKD.

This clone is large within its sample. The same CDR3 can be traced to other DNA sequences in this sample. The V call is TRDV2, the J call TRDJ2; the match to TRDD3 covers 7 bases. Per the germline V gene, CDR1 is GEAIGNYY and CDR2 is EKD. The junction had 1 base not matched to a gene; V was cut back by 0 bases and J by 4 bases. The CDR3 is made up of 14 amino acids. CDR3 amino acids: CACDTVGETAQLFF. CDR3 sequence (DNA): TGTGCCTGTGACACCGTGGGGGAGACAGCACAACTCTTCTTT.

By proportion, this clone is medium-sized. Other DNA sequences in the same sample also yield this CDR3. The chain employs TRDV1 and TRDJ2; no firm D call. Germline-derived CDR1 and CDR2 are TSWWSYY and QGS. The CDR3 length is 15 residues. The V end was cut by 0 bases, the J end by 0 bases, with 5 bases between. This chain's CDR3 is CALGELRALTAQLFF. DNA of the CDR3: TGTGCTCTTGGGGAACTCCGGGCTTTGACAGCACAACTCTTCTTT.

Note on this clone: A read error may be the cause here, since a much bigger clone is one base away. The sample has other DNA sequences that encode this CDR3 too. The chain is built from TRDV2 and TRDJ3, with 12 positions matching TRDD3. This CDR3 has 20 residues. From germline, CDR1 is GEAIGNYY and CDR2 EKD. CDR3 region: CACDTVVLGDTDWDTRQMFF. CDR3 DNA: TGTGCCTGTGACACCGTGGTACTGGGGGATACTGACTGGGACACCCGGCAGATGTTTTTC.